This note documents a single TCR beta chain sequence. Its antigen is not identified. Each sample used at least 6 million PBMCs. This specimen belongs to a study of blood T cells in healthy people across ages. Alongside a J-beta primer mix, a sample-barcoded 5' primer served in a second PCR lasting about 7 to 11 cycles. Every sample gave at least 3 million paired-end reads containing CDR3. TCRdb re-called the 5' RACE reads with MiXCR, one entry per CDR3 protein. In the table there are about 900,000 distinct CDR3 sequences, less than 80% of which are singletons. Whole-study results and caveats: Possibly confounding the expanded clonotype changes was the fact that donor CMV status was unknown. Naive CD4+ cells and diversity were both higher in long-lived donors than in aged donors.

The sequencing sample was made of blood. This clonotype originated in a man aged 30 to 45 in good health.

CDR3 in DNA: TGCGCCAGCAGCCGATCCGGGACTAGCACCTACGAGCAGTACTTC. It translates to CASSRSGTSTYEQYF. The chain combines TRBV4-1 with TRBJ2-7; 9 nucleotides agree with TRBD2. Trimming cost V 4 bases and J 2 bases; bases outside gene matches: 6. The CDR3 extends over 15 amino acids. Germline V gene lookup returns CDR1 MGHRA and CDR2 YSYEKL.